This is a list of T cell receptor beta chains from one sample in a study of vaccination and CD4 T cells after COVID-19. TCRdb reprocessed the PCR reads with MiXCR, giving one entry per CDR3 protein. The sample includes some 11,000 distinct CDR3 sequences, around 41% of them seen just once. No antigen is known for these receptors. Material: CD4+ T cells from blood, cultured in vitro, obtained after SARS-CoV-2 vaccination. Receptors were obtained from a human donor who had recovered from COVID-19. The CDR3 runs from the conserved cysteine through the conserved F or W. The D gene is left open where the match is weak. Clone size is stated in some rows and not others, as once, few, many or a class when expanded.

clone size	J gene	V gene	D gene	CDR3 protein	CDR3 DNA
few	TRBJ2-1	TRBV7-6	TRBD2	CASSLGTLADEQFF	TGTGCCAGCAGCTTAGGGACCCTAGCGGACGAGCAGTTCTTC
medium-sized	TRBJ2-5	TRBV27	-	CASSTDLKETQYF	TGTGCCAGCAGTACAGACTTAAAGGAGACCCAGTACTTC
-	TRBJ2-5	TRBV2	TRBD1	CASSEAVNRGRRETQYF	TGTGCCAGCAGTGAAGCCGTCAACAGGGGGCGCCGGGAGACCCAGTACTTC
-	TRBJ1-1	TRBV10-3	-	CAIKQVQNTEAFF	TGCGCCATCAAACAGGTCCAGAACACTGAAGCTTTCTTT
-	TRBJ2-3	TRBV12-3/TRBV12-4	-	CASSLPATRTDTQYF	TGTGCCAGCAGCCTGCCGGCGACGCGCACAGATACGCAGTATTTT
few	TRBJ2-7	TRBV19	-	CASRGRGLTYEQYF	TGTGCCAGTAGGGGACGGGGGCTTACCTACGAGCAGTACTTC
few	TRBJ2-1	TRBV27	TRBD2	CASSTSSGSKSYNEQFF	TGTGCCAGCAGCACTTCTAGCGGGAGTAAGTCGTACAATGAGCAGTTCTTC
-	TRBJ2-5	TRBV19	TRBD1	CASSSLGQGLGETQYF	TGTGCCAGTAGTTCTCTGGGACAGGGATTGGGAGAGACCCAGTACTTC
-	TRBJ2-1	TRBV28	TRBD2	CASTPSRDYSRREQFF	TGTGCCAGCACTCCTTCCCGGGACTATTCTCGGCGGGAGCAGTTCTTC
-	TRBJ2-7	TRBV7-2	-	CASSPLGPLDTYEQYF	TGTGCCAGCAGCCCCCTTGGACCGTTAGATACGTACGAGCAGTACTTC
-	TRBJ2-5	TRBV5-5	-	CASSLSWGLVETQYF	TGTGCCAGCAGCTTGAGTTGGGGGCTTGTGGAGACCCAGTACTTC
-	TRBJ2-7	TRBV20-1	-	CSAPRTRSSYEQYF	TGCAGTGCCCCAAGGACCAGAAGCTCCTACGAGCAGTACTTC
-	TRBJ2-3	TRBV4-1	-	CASSKDSYTQYF	TGCGCCAGCAGCAAGGACAGTTATACGCAGTATTTT
-	TRBJ2-7	TRBV29-1	-	CSVPGGLYEQYF	TGCAGCGTGCCTGGGGGGCTCTACGAGCAGTACTTC
-	TRBJ2-4	TRBV20-1	-	CSAIRGKGSIQYF	TGCAGTGCTATTCGGGGGAAAGGTAGCATTCAGTACTTC
-	TRBJ1-1	TRBV30	TRBD1	CAWKRTGATEAFF	TGTGCCTGGAAACGAACAGGGGCGACTGAAGCTTTCTTT
few	TRBJ1-1	TRBV6-1	-	CASTHGRGTVNTEAFF	TGTGCCAGCACTCACGGGAGAGGGACGGTGAACACTGAAGCTTTCTTT
-	TRBJ1-2	TRBV6-1	-	CASSPWPGTSYGYTF	TGTGCCAGCAGCCCATGGCCCGGGACCTCCTATGGCTACACCTTC
few	TRBJ2-1	TRBV27	TRBD1	CASSLGDRAYNEQFF	TGTGCCAGCAGTTTAGGGGACAGAGCCTACAATGAGCAGTTCTTC
once	TRBJ2-4	TRBV7-9	-	CASSFETRDTKNIQYF	TGTGCCAGCAGCTTTGAGACCCGGGACACCAAAAACATTCAGTACTTC
once	TRBJ2-7	TRBV5-6	-	CASSSFLDRSYEQHF	TGTGCCAGCAGCTCATTCCTGGACCGTTCCTACGAGCAGCACTTC
few	TRBJ1-3	TRBV20-1	TRBD1	CSASSRTGAGNTIYF	TGCAGTGCTAGCTCCAGGACAGGTGCTGGAAACACCATATATTTT
-	TRBJ2-1	TRBV19	-	CASISPGRYNEQFF	TGTGCCAGTATATCCCCAGGGAGATACAATGAGCAGTTCTTC
-	TRBJ1-1	TRBV10-3	-	CAISASRENTEAFF	TGTGCCATCAGCGCGAGCCGGGAAAACACTGAAGCTTTCTTT
-	TRBJ2-3	TRBV2	-	CASGEGGTDTTQYF	TGTGCCAGTGGAGAGGGAGGGACAGATACTACGCAGTATTTT
few	TRBJ1-6	TRBV28	-	CASSLRPGPNSPLHF	TGTGCCAGCAGTTTAAGGCCAGGCCCTAATTCACCCCTCCACTTT
-	TRBJ2-7	TRBV27	TRBD2	CASGQKRTSGMFEQYF	TGTGCCAGCGGACAGAAAAGGACTAGCGGGATGTTCGAGCAGTACTTC
-	TRBJ1-4	TRBV25-1	-	CASSESRGLEKLFF	TGTGCCAGCAGTGAATCTAGGGGTTTGGAAAAACTGTTTTTT
-	TRBJ2-3	TRBV19	-	CASSFRDSTDTQYF	TGTGCCAGTAGCTTTAGGGACTCCACAGATACGCAGTATTTT
few	TRBJ2-4	TRBV23-1	-	CASSRRTVAKNIQYF	TGCGCCAGCTCCCGGAGGACCGTAGCCAAAAACATTCAGTACTTC
few	TRBJ2-5	TRBV7-7	TRBD2	CASSSKLAGGLQETQYF	TGTGCCAGCAGCTCGAAGCTAGCGGGAGGGCTCCAAGAGACCCAGTACTTC
-	TRBJ2-1	TRBV6-1	-	CASSASVRSSYNEQFF	TGTGCCAGCAGTGCCTCGGTGAGAAGCTCCTACAATGAGCAGTTCTTC
-	TRBJ1-5	TRBV7-2	-	CASSLTYRAVGNQPQHF	TGTGCCAGCAGCTTAACTTACAGGGCGGTTGGCAATCAGCCCCAGCATTTT
-	TRBJ2-1	TRBV4-1	TRBD1	CASSQGTGNGIYNEQFF	TGCGCCAGCAGCCAGGGGACAGGGAACGGAATTTACAATGAGCAGTTCTTC
few	TRBJ2-2	TRBV7-9	-	CASSLSAVGRSGELFF	TGTGCCAGCAGCTTATCGGCGGTAGGGCGTTCTGGGGAGCTGTTTTTT
-	TRBJ2-2	TRBV6-5	-	CASSYGRNTGELFF	TGTGCCAGCAGTTACGGCAGAAACACCGGGGAGCTGTTTTTT
few	TRBJ1-1	TRBV2	-	CASSAEGVRAFF	TGTGCCAGCAGTGCCGAAGGGGTAAGAGCTTTCTTT